This TCR beta chain was identified during a study of shared clonotypes between healthy human individuals. Clones were sequenced by immunoSEQ multiplex PCR, and TCRdb holds only the in-frame ones, with some missing. The sample shows around 700,000 clones, 74% of them seen only once. Broader study findings: Sharing across a handful of donors was seen in 4% to 5.5% of naive CD4 clonotypes. The generation probabilities recorded for non-shared clonotypes fell below those of clonotypes shared by all four donors.

Regarding this clone: The antigen is undetermined.

All donors qualified as healthy HIV-negative adults and had experienced no recent acute infections or vaccinations. Each sample came from a Caucasian adult donor living in Nashville, Tennessee. V was trimmed by 0 bases and J by 6 bases, leaving 12 bases between them. The CDR3 sequence is 15 residues long. Germline-derived CDR1 and CDR2 are SGHRS and YFSETQ. Sequenced: memory CD4+ T cells sorted from blood. Regarding subset: CD45RA-negative fraction. The receptor was isolated from a woman aged 30 to 39 in good health. The rearrangement links TRBV5-1 to TRBJ1-4; D unclear. CDR3 nucleotides: TGCGCCAGCAGCTTGGCCAGCACGAGGGATGAAAAACTGTTTTTT. As protein: CASSLASTRDEKLFF.